This T cell receptor beta chain emerged from a study of blood T cell repertoires in COVID-19 (TCRdb year 2020). A note on the overall study: Collaborator samples came from the United States, Italy and Spain and covered acute and convalescent phases of COVID-19. Where available, HLA class I and class II types were obtained from metadata supplied by the sample provider rather than from assay-based typing. The prospective study material was composed of cDNA or gDNA derived from T cells, B-cell-depleted T cells, or PBMCs. Sample metadata almost always included a de-identified subject ID, COVID-19 status, age in years and sex. The dataset comprised deeply sampled blood TCRbeta repertoires from subjects exposed to, actively infected with, or recovered from COVID-19. A freely available public database, intended as a resource for researchers studying the immune response to SARS-CoV-2, is where the repertoires were released. Samples came from the ongoing ImmuneRACE study (first 160 participants) plus 1,254 subjects from 6 global collaborators. The paper's findings and limits, for the study overall: The amount of clinical and demographic metadata varied by source and participant and was provided uncurated.

The CDR3 runs 12 amino acids, cysteine and phenylalanine included. The entry retains the CDR3 DNA only, 36 bases that are in frame from base 1. The germline V gene encodes CDR1 KGHDR and CDR2 SFDVKD. The V end loses 3 bases and the J end loses 6 bases, and a stretch of 8 bases separates them. TCRbeta CDR3 regions were amplified from genomic DNA using the immunoSEQ Assay, a bias-controlled multiplex PCR. Per the authors' processing: The number of nucleated cells in each sample was estimated by amplification of reference gene primers within the assay. To quantify the absolute abundance of each unique TCRbeta CDR3 rearrangement, sequence reads were collapsed and filtered. For each sample, productive Simpson clonality was calculated as the square root of Simpson's diversity index over productive rearrangements. TCRdb's version of the immuneACCESS table is confined to in-frame rearrangements and falls short of the full clone set. An unresolved V gene accounts for under half of the shortfall where checked; the remainder is of unknown origin. V, J and clone size are those of that table, while D and trimming were read from the DNA. Present in this sample are approximately 340,000 clones, about nine tenths of which were seen just once. The biggest ten clones account for 7.5% to 10% of the sample.

At one collaborating source in Seattle, patients were enrolled during active infection and were followed longitudinally through the course of disease. Each collaborating institution followed its own protocols to collect whole blood in K2EDTA tubes. For TCRbeta analysis, collaborators shipped samples as frozen whole blood, isolated PBMCs, or DNA extracted from either of those sample types. In regard to this clone: This receptor's antigen is unknown. Per-base qualities were not stored, and no clone one base away is much larger.

This TCR was sampled from a man aged 30 to 39 with COVID-19, enrolled during active disease. The source material was peripheral blood. The rearrangement combines TRBV24-1 with TRBJ2-7; the D segment cannot be called with confidence. The CDR3 protein sequence reads: CATSDPPGEQYF. At the DNA level, the sequence is TGTGCCACCAGTGATCCCCCCGGCGAGCAGTACTTC.